This T cell receptor beta chain appears in the sequencing data of a study of OX40 agonist ivuxolimab in advanced cancers. Background for the entire study: Ivuxolimab was a fully human IgG2 agonistic monoclonal antibody targeting the costimulatory receptor OX40 (CD134). Intravenous ivuxolimab was administered to patients every 2 weeks at six dose levels: 0.01, 0.1, 0.3, 1.5, 3 and 10 mg/kg. Among the approximately 50 dose-escalation patients, approximately 20 had hepatocellular carcinoma, roughly 15 melanoma, 9 renal cell carcinoma and 9 head and neck cancer. In the dose-escalation cohort, more than 75% of patients were male, and the mean age was roughly 60 years, with a range of about 23 to 90. Prior anti-PD-1, anti-PD-L1 or anti-CTLA-4 therapy was permitted, and about 40% of dose-escalation patients had received checkpoint inhibitors. Partial responses were achieved by three dose-escalation patients, of whom one had hepatocellular carcinoma and two had cutaneous melanoma. Peripheral TCRbeta sequencing was intended to test whether TCR sequence diversity was altered and clonal T-cell expansion was caused by ivuxolimab. The paper reports the monotherapy dose-escalation portion (N ≈ 52 patients) of the phase I ivuxolimab trial.

General study outcomes and caveats: Low levels of normalized T-cell clonal expansion were also seen in some patients who did not respond. The antigen specificity of the peripheral T cells that underwent clonal expansion was not determined. After ivuxolimab, CD8+ T cells had more expanded clones than CD4+ T cells on average. In the 0.1-3.0 mg/kg groups, partial responders had among the lowest normalized peripheral clonal expansion, particularly in CD8+ T cells. Clonal expansion of both CD4+ and CD8+ blood T cells was observed from baseline to week 6 at doses 0.1 to 3.0 mg/kg.

The trial excluded patients who had a history of autoimmune disease or who were on systemic immunosuppression. Peripheral blood for TCR sequencing was collected from all dose cohorts at baseline, on cycle 4 day 1, and on cycle 7 day 1. The samples were taken from a phase I, first-in-human, multicenter, open-label dose-escalation trial of ivuxolimab. Adults with locally advanced or metastatic head and neck squamous cell, hepatocellular, melanoma or renal cell carcinoma were enrolled in the trial. CD4+ and CD8+ T cells were sorted separately from peripheral blood before TCR sequencing. The germline V and J ends show losses of 2 bases and 12 bases respectively, and no gene match explains 17 bases of the junction. The CDR3 sequence holds 16 residues, the cysteine and phenylalanine included. Only the CDR3 part of the read is kept: 48 bases, read in frame from the first base. CDR1 and CDR2 are read off the germline V gene as SGHVS and FQNEAQ.

Genomic DNA was isolated from the sorted cells so that the TCRbeta CDR3 region could be sequenced. TCRbeta CDR3 regions were sequenced using the immunoSEQ Assay. Here the immuneACCESS table is served through TCRdb, limited to in-frame sequences with V and J called. Missing clones are a known gap in these copies; in checked studies unresolved V genes cover under half, and the rest lacks a known reason. This sample holds approximately 70,000 clones; approximately 90% were observed only once. Approximately 1.1% of the sample is held by the ten biggest clonotypes. Details on this clone: Its antigen specificity is not known. Base qualities are not at hand, and no much larger clone is one base apart.

The sequence was obtained from an adult with an advanced solid tumor such as melanoma, head and neck, liver or kidney cancer. In this chain, TRBV7-8 is recombined with TRBJ1-1, with 8 middle bases fitting TRBD1. The specimen comprised CD4+ or CD8+ T cells sorted from blood, sampled in a trial of the OX40 agonist ivuxolimab. The DNA is TGTGCCAGCAGCTTAAAAACAGGGGGTAGTCCCAGCGTCCCTTTCTTT. It is translated as CASSLKTGGSPSVPFF.